This T cell receptor beta chain was sequenced during a study of monozygotic twins with inflammatory bowel disease. Total RNA input per TCR library was approximately 3.5 ug. Template switching appended UMIs that held a 6-nucleotide sample barcode. The authors ran two nested PCRs of around 15 and 9 cycles on TCRalpha and TCRbeta cDNA. TCRdb reprocessed the 5' RACE reads and keeps a single row for each CDR3 protein, giving no DNA. In total, the table holds fewer than 450,000 distinct CDR3 sequences. Whole blood, unsorted for T cells, was the source of total RNA. CDR3 length: 15 residues. Germline V gene sequence: CDR1 LGHDT, CDR2 YNNKEL (reference sequence).

Sequenced: blood. The sequence was obtained from a human donor with ulcerative colitis or Crohn's disease, or a healthy co-twin of an affected twin (not recorded which). The chain employs TRBV3-1 and TRBJ2-5; the TCRdb D gene call, TRBD1, has no DNA to confirm it. CDR3: CASSQNPGTQETQYF.